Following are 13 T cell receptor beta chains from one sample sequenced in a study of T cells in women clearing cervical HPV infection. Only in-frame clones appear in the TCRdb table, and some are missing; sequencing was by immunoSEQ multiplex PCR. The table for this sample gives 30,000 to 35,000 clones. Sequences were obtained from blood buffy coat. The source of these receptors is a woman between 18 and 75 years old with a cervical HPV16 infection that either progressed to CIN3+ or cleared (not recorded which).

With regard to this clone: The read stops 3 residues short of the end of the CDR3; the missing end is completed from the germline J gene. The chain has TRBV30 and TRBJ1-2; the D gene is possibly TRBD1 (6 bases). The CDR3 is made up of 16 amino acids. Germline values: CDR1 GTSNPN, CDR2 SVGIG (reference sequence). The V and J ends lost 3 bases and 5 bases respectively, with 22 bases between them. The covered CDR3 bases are TGTGCCTGGAGCGGACTTACCTTCTCGGACAGATATGGC. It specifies CAWSGLTFSDRYG. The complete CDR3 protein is CAWSGLTFSDRYGYTF.

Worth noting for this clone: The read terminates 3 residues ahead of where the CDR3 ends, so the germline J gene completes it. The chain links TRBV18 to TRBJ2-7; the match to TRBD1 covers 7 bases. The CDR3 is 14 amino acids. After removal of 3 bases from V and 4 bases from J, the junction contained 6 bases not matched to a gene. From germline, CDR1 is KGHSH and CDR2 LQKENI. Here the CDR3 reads CASSPTGISYEQYF. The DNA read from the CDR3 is TGTGCCAGCTCACCGACAGGGATCTCTTACGAG.

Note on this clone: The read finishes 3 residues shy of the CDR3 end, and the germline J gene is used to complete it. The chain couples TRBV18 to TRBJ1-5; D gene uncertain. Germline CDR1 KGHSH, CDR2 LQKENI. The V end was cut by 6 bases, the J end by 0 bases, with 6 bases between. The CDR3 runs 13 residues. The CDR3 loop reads CASSGSSNQPQHF. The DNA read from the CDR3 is TGTGCCAGCTCCGGGTCTAGCAATCAGCCC.

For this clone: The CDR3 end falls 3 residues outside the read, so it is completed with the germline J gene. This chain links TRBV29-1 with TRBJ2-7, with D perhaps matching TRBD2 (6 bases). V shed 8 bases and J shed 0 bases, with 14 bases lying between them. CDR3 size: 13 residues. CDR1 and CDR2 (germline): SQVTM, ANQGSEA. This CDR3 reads CSLSRGDSYEQYF. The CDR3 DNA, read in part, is TGCAGCCTTAGCCGCGGGGACTCCTACGAG.

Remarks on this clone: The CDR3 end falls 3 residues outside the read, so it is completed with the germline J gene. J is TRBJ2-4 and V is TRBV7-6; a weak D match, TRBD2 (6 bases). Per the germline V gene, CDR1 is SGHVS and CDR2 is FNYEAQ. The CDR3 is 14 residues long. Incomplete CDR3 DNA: TGTGCCAGCAGCTTCAGCGGGTACCAAGAGACT. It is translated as CASSFSGYQET. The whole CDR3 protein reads CASSFSGYQETQYF.

The CDR3 DNA, read in part, is TGTGCCAGTAGAGAGACAGGGAGCATGGGTTCACCC. As protein: CASRETGSMGSP. The full CDR3 protein is CASRETGSMGSPLHF. The chain couples TRBV19 to TRBJ1-6; 7 bases align to TRBD1. The read stops 3 residues short of the end of the CDR3; the missing end is completed from the germline J gene. J was trimmed by 9 bases and V by 6 bases; bases with no gene match: 11. CDR1 is LNHDA and CDR2 is SQIVND in the germline V gene (reference sequence). The CDR3 covers 15 residues.

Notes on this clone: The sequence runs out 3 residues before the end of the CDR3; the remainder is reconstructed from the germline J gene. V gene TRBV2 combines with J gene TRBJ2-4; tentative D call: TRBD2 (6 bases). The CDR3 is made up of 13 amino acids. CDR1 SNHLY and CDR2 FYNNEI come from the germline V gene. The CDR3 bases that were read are TGTGCCAGCAGCACCGGGACTTTCTGGATT. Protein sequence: CASSTGTFWI. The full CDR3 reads CASSTGTFWIQYF.

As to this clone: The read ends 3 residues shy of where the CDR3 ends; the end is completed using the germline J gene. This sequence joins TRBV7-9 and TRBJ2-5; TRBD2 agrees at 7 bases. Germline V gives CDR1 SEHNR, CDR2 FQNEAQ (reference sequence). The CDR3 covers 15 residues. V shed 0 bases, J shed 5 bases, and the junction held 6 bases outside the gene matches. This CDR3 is CASSLAQRGLETQYF. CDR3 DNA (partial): TGTGCCAGCAGCTTAGCCCAGCGGGGCCTGGAGACC.

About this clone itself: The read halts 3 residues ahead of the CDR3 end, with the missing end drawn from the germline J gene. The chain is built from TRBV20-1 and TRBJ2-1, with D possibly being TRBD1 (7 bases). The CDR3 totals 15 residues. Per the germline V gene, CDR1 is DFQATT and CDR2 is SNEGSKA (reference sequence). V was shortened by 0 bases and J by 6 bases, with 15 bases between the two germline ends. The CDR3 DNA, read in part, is TGCAGTGCTAGAGATTTCGAGCAGGGGGGCAATGAG. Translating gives CSARDFEQGGNE. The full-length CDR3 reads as CSARDFEQGGNEQFF.

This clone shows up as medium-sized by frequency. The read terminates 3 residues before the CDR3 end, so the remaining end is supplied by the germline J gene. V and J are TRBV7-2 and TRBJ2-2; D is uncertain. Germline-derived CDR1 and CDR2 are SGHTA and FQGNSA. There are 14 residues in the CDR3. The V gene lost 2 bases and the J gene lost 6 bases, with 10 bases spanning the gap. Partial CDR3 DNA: TGTGCCAGCAGCTTACTTGTCCAGGCCGGGGAG. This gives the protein CASSLLVQAGE. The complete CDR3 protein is CASSLLVQAGELFF. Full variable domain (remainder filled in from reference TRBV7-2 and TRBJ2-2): GAGVSQSPSNKVTEKGKDVELRCDPISGHTALYWYRQSLGQGLEFLIYFQGNSAPDKSGLPSDRFSAERTGGSVSTLTIQRTQQEDSAVYLCASSLLVQAGELFFGEGSRLTVL.

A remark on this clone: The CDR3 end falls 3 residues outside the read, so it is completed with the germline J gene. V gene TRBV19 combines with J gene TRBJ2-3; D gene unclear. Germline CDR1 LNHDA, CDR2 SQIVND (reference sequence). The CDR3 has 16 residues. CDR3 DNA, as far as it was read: TGTGCCAGTAGTATAGGATCTCTGGGCAGTTCGGAGACG. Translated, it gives CASSIGSLGSSET. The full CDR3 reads CASSIGSLGSSETQYF.

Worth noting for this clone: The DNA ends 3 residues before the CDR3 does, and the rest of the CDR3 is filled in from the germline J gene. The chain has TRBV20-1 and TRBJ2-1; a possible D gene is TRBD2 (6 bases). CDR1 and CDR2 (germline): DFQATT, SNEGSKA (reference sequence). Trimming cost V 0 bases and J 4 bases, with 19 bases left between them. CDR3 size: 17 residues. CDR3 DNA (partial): TGCAGTGCTAGAGATCTGAAGGTTGGTAGCGGATACAATGAG. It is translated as CSARDLKVGSGYNE. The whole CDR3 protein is CSARDLKVGSGYNEQFF.

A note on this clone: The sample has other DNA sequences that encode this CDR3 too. CDR3 DNA (partial): TGTGCCAGCTCACCGGGACAATATAATTCACCC. It translates to CASSPGQYNSP. The full CDR3 is CASSPGQYNSPLHF. V is TRBV18 and J is TRBJ1-6, with D maybe TRBD1 (6 bases). The CDR3 extends 3 residues past the end of the read, so its final part is completed from the germline J gene. The V end was cut by 3 bases, the J end by 4 bases, with 7 bases between. The CDR3 totals 14 residues. Germline V gene lookup returns CDR1 KGHSH and CDR2 LQKENI.